This T cell receptor beta chain was sequenced for a study of cytomegalovirus exposure and HLA in healthy donors. Overall study context: About 80 million unique TCRs from HLA-typed donors were held in an early data release. Whole-study results and caveats: About 150 TCR beta chains were listed as cytomegalovirus-associated. Reports described diagnosis of cytomegalovirus status by the classifier as highly specific and sensitive.

Primers: 60 Vbeta forward and 13 Jbeta reverse. Data came from immunoSEQ multiplex PCR; TCRdb stores just in-frame clones and leaves some out. This table has around 150,000 clones, 77% appearing once. About this clone itself: Its antigen is currently unknown.

What was sequenced was PBMCs. The receptor comes from a young man in good health and CMV-seronegative.

In DNA, the CDR3 is TGTGCCAGCAGACCGGGACTAGCGGCGGGGGAGCAGTACTTC. Its protein product is CASRPGLAAGEQYF. V usage is TRBV2 and J usage is TRBJ2-7; 11 nucleotides agree with TRBD2. The germline CDR1 and CDR2 sequences are SNHLY and FYNNEI. CDR3 length equals 14 residues. V lost 6 bases and J lost 7; bases outside the gene matches: 8.